These 20 T cell receptor beta chains were sequenced from one sample in a study of shared clonotypes between healthy human individuals. The method was immunoSEQ multiplex PCR; TCRdb's version includes in-frame clones alone and lacks a portion of them. This table has roughly 2 million clones, 95% appearing once. The specimen was naive CD4+ T cells sorted from blood. Subset in this sample: CD45RA+ positively selected. The receptor set was obtained from a man between 18 and 35 years old in good health.

The rearrangement links TRBV19 to TRBJ2-7; D may be TRBD1 or TRBD2 (6 bases each). Germline-derived CDR1 and CDR2 are LNHDA and SQIVND (reference sequence). This CDR3 contains 16 residues. V was cut by 4 bases and J by 0 bases, with 16 bases left in between. The CDR3 bases are TGTGCCAGTAGTAGAGGGGGGCGCGTTTCCTCCTACGAGCAGTACTTC. Protein sequence: CASSRGGRVSSYEQYF.

The chain employs TRBV30 and TRBJ2-5; D might be TRBD2 (6 bases). The length of the CDR3 is 17 residues. V was cut by 2 bases and J by 3 bases, with 22 bases left in between. Germline CDR1 GTSNPN, CDR2 SVGIG (reference sequence). The DNA for the CDR3 is TGTGCCTGGAGTCCGGGGCCCTTTCGGGGAGGAGAAGAGACCCAGTACTTC. It codes for CAWSPGPFRGGEETQYF.

This clone was recorded once. V and J are TRBV7-3 and TRBJ2-3; 10 bases fit TRBD2. V dropped 5 bases and J dropped 5; count of bases not matched to a gene: 10. The CDR3 extends over 16 amino acids. Germline V gene sequence: CDR1 SGHTA, CDR2 FQGTGA. The DNA for the CDR3 is TGTGCCAGCAGCCGGACTAGCGGCGGGATAGGAGATACGCAGTATTTT. This sequence encodes CASSRTSGGIGDTQYF.

The V call is TRBV23-1, the J call TRBJ2-7, with 7 bases that match TRBD1. TRBV23-1 is reported as an ORF; its role is uncertain. The CDR3 length is 16 residues. J lost 3 bases, V lost 0 bases, and 8 bases had no gene match. In DNA, the CDR3 is TGCGCCAGCAGTCAATCGGAGGCAGGGGGTCTCTACGAGCAGTACTTC. It codes for CASSQSEAGGLYEQYF.

The chain joins TRBV7-2 to TRBJ2-3, with 10 positions matching TRBD2. Per the germline V gene, CDR1 is SGHTA and CDR2 is FQGNSA. The CDR3 contains 15 residues. Germline trimming cut 3 bases from V and 3 bases from J; bases unmatched to any gene: 3. In nucleotides, the CDR3 is TGTGCCAGCAGCTTTTCTAGCGGGGGAACAGATACGCAGTATTTT. Translating it yields CASSFSSGGTDTQYF.

The DNA of the CDR3 is TGCAGCGTTCGTCTAGGGGGCGCTCGGCTACGAATCAATGAGCAGTTCTTC. Amino acids: CSVRLGGARLRINEQFF. This sequence joins TRBV29-1 and TRBJ2-1; 7 bases line up with TRBD1. CDR3 size: 17 residues. The germline V gene has CDR1 SQVTM and CDR2 ANQGSEA. The junction had 19 bases not matched to a gene; V was cut back by 5 bases and J by 6 bases.

The chain has TRBV7-2 and TRBJ1-1, with 11 nucleotides matching TRBD1. Looked up from germline, CDR1 is SGHTA and CDR2 is FQGNSA. The CDR3 length is 15 residues. Trimming removed 5 bases from V and 5 bases from J; junction bases left unmatched: 7. The CDR3 region has the DNA TGTGCCAGCAGCCCCTGGACAGGGGGCCTAACTGAAGCTTTCTTT. Translation gives CASSPWTGGLTEAFF.

The chain joins TRBV30 to TRBJ1-5; possibly TRBD1 for D (6 bases). The V and J ends lost 2 bases and 9 bases respectively, with 20 bases between them. Germline V gives CDR1 GTSNPN, CDR2 SVGIG (reference sequence). CDR3 size: 15 residues. The CDR3 loop is CAWSLTGSGPGPQHF. The CDR3 DNA sequence: TGTGCCTGGAGTCTCACAGGGTCTGGCCCTGGGCCCCAGCATTTT.

The chain couples TRBV7-9 to TRBJ1-2, with a possible D match to TRBD1 (6 bases). The CDR3 totals 16 residues. Germline V gene lookup returns CDR1 SEHNR and CDR2 FQNEAQ (reference sequence). V lost 5 bases, J lost 1 base, and 17 bases lay in between. The CDR3 here is CASSIPQGPDNYGYTF. CDR3 nucleotides: TGTGCCAGCAGCATTCCGCAGGGGCCGGATAACTATGGCTACACCTTC.

The CDR3, as DNA: TGTGCCAGCAGCTTAAGAGGAAGGGCTAGCGGGGCCTCAGATACGCAGTATTTT. Encoded protein: CASSLRGRASGASDTQYF. The genes are TRBV7-6 and TRBJ2-3; TRBD2 aligns across 9 bases. The V gene's germline CDR1 is SGHVS and CDR2 FNYEAQ. The CDR3 consists of 18 residues. Trimming took 2 bases from V and 4 from J; bases not matched to a gene: 13.

The chain employs TRBV29-1 and TRBJ1-2; D is unresolved. CDR1 and CDR2 (germline): SQVTM, ANQGSEA. Trimming cost V 5 bases and J 8 bases, with 18 bases left between them. The CDR3 runs 13 residues. CDR3 sequence (DNA): TGCAGCGTTCAACATGCGGGATTTTGGGGCTACACCTTC. Translating gives CSVQHAGFWGYTF.

In the case of this clone: Additional DNA sequences in this sample encode the identical CDR3. The rearrangement uses TRBV18 and TRBJ1-1; possibly TRBD1 for D (6 bases). This CDR3 has 12 residues. The germline V gene encodes CDR1 KGHSH and CDR2 LQKENI. The V end lost 3 bases, the J end lost 7 bases, and 9 bases lay between the germline ends. CDR3 sequence reads: CASSPRQVEAFF. Written as DNA, the CDR3 is TGTGCCAGCTCACCGCGACAGGTTGAAGCTTTCTTT. Based on the CDR3 plus reference TRBV18 and TRBJ1-1, the full variable domain is NAGVMQNPRHLVRRRGQEARLRCSPMKGHSHVYWYRQLPEEGLKFMVYLQKENIIDESGMPKERFSAEFPKEGPSILRIQQVVRGDSAAYFCASSPRQVEAFFGQGTRLTVV.

This chain links TRBV28 with TRBJ2-7; the D is unclear. Trimming left V 5 bases short and J 5 bases short, with 10 bases between. Germline values: CDR1 MDHEN, CDR2 SYDVKM. The CDR3 is 12 residues long. Written as DNA, the CDR3 is TGTGCCAGCAGTGGCAGGCTACACGAGCAGTACTTC. It specifies CASSGRLHEQYF.

CDR3 sequence (DNA): TGTGCCAGCAGCCAAGATTTAGCGGACTATGGCTACACCTTC. It is translated as CASSQDLADYGYTF. The chain links TRBV4-2 to TRBJ1-2; D is unresolved. Germline-derived CDR1 and CDR2 are LGHNA and YNFKEQ. Trimming stripped 0 bases from V and 3 bases from J, with 8 bases between. CDR3 length: 14 residues.

The gene calls are TRBV10-2 and TRBJ1-6, with a tentative D call TRBD1 (6 bases). Trimming shortened V by 3 bases and J by 4 bases, and 10 bases separated the two germline ends. Germline V lookup: CDR1 WSHSY, CDR2 SAAADI. There are 15 residues in the CDR3. The chain's CDR3 is CASSDRQVYNSPLHF. The DNA of the CDR3 is TGCGCCAGCAGTGACCGACAGGTGTATAATTCACCCCTCCACTTT.

The gene calls are TRBV10-3 and TRBJ2-5; D ambiguous. Germline V lookup: CDR1 ENHRY, CDR2 SYGVKD. This CDR3 spans 12 amino acids. Trimming removed 6 bases at V and 7 bases at J, with 12 bases between. The CDR3 spells CAISLDSWTQYF. CDR3 in DNA: TGTGCCATCAGCCTAGATTCTTGGACCCAGTACTTC.

The chain has TRBV27 and TRBJ2-4, with D perhaps matching TRBD2 (5 bases). CDR3 size: 15 residues. The germline gives CDR1 MNHEY, CDR2 SMNVEV (reference sequence). Deletions cut 5 bases from V and 1 base from J, with 12 bases between. CDR3 region: CASSTPGMAKNIQYF. The CDR3 nucleotides read TGTGCCAGCAGTACCCCCGGGATGGCCAAAAACATTCAGTACTTC.

This clone has only one observation. J is TRBJ2-3 and V is TRBV5-4, with a weak D call TRBD1 (6 bases). The germline V gene encodes CDR1 SGHNT and CDR2 YYREEE (reference sequence). The V end lost 4 bases, the J end lost 2 bases, and 14 bases lay between the germline ends. The CDR3 extends over 15 amino acids. The CDR3 here is CASSPAGAVTDTQYF. In nucleotides, the CDR3 is TGTGCCAGCAGCCCCGCAGGGGCCGTCACAGATACGCAGTATTTT.

This rearrangement joins TRBV19 to TRBJ1-1; 11 nucleotides match TRBD1. The CDR3 covers 17 residues. CDR1 is LNHDA and CDR2 is SQIVND in the germline V gene (reference sequence). The junction had 7 bases not matched to a gene; V was cut back by 4 bases and J by 0 bases. Written as DNA, the CDR3 is TGTGCCAGTAGTACAGGACAGGGGGCCGTTGTGAACACTGAAGCTTTCTTT. This translates into CASSTGQGAVVNTEAFF.

With regard to this clone: This may be a read error, as it is one base from a much larger clone. V is TRBV5-5 and J is TRBJ2-5; D is unresolved. Trimming took off 2 bases at V and 4 bases at J, with 3 bases between the two ends. The CDR3 runs to 11 residues. In germline, CDR1 is SGHKS, CDR2 YYEKEE (reference sequence). As DNA, the CDR3 is TGTGCCAGCAGCTTACGAGAGACCCAGTACTTC. Its protein product is CASSLRETQYF.